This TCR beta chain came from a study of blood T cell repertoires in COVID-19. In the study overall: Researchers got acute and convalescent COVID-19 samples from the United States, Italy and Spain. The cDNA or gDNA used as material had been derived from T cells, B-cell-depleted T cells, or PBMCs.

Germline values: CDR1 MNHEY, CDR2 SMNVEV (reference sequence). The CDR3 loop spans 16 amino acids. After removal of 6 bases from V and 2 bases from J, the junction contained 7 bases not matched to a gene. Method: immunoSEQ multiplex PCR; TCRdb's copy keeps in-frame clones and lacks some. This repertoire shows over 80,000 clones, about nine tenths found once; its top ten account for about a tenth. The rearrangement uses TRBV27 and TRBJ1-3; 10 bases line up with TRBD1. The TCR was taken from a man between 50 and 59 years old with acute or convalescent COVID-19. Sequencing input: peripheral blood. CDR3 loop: CASRPGTGVAGNTIYF. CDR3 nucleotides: TGTGCCAGCAGACCTGGGACAGGGGTGGCTGGAAACACCATATATTTT.